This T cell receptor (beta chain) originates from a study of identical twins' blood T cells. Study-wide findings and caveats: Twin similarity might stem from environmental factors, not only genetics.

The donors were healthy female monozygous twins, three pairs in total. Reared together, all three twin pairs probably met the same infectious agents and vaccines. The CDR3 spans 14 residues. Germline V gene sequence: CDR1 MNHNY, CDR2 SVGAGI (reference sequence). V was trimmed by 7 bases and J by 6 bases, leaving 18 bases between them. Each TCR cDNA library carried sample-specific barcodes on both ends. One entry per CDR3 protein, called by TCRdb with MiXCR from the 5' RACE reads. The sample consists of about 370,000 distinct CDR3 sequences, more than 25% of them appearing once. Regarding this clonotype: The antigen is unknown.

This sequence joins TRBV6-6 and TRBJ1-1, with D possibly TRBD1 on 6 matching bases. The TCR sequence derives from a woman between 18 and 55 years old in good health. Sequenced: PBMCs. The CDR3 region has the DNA TGTGCCAGCATCGATAATTGGGACACCCCTGAAGCTTTCTTT. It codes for CASIDNWDTPEAFF.